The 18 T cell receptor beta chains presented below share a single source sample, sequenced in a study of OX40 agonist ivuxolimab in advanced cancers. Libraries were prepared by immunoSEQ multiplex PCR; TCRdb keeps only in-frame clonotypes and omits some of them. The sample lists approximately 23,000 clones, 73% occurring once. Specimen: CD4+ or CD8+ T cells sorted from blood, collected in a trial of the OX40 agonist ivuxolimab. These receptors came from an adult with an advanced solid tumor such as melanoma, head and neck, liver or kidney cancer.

This chain's CDR3 is CASHGDRGQRGMNTEAFF. CDR3 in DNA: TGTGCCTCCCATGGGGACAGGGGGCAGAGGGGTATGAACACTGAAGCTTTCTTT. The V call is TRBV30, the J call TRBJ1-1; TRBD1 matches at 12 bases. Trimming took 7 bases from V and 0 from J; bases not matched to a gene: 15. Germline V gives CDR1 GTSNPN, CDR2 SVGIG (reference sequence). The CDR3 is made up of 18 amino acids.

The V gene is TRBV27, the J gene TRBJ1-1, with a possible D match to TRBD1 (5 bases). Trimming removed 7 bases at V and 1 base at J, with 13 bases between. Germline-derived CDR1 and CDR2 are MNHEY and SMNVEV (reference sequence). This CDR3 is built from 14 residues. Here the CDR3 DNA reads TGTGCCAGCACCGGGGCGCCAAGGAACACTGAAGCTTTCTTT. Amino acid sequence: CASTGAPRNTEAFF.

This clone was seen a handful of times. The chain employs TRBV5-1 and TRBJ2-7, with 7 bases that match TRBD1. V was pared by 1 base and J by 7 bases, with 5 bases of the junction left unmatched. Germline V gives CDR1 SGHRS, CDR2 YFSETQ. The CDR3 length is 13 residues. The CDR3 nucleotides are TGCGCCAGCAGCTTGAGGGGGCCGAGGGAGCAGTACTTC. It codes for CASSLRGPREQYF. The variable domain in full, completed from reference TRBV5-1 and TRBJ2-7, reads KAGVTQTPRYLIKTRGQQVTLSCSPISGHRSVSWYQQTPGQGLQFLFEYFSETQRNKGNFPGRFSGRQFSNSRSEMNVSTLELGDSALYLCASSLRGPREQYFGPGTRLTVT.

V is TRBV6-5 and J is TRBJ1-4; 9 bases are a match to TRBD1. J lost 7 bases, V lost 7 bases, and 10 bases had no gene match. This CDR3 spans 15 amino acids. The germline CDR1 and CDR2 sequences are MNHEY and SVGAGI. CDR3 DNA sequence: TGTGCCAGCACTCACAGGGGGCTTCTGGGTGAAAAACTGTTTTTT. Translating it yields CASTHRGLLGEKLFF.

DNA for the CDR3: TGTGCCAGCAGCTTAGTATATTCCAAGGACTTTGGGGAGACCCAGTACTTC. As protein: CASSLVYSKDFGETQYF. The V and J genes are TRBV11-1 and TRBJ2-5; D possibly corresponds to TRBD2 (5 bases). CDR3 length equals 17 residues. Per the germline V gene, CDR1 is SGHAT and CDR2 is FQDESV (reference sequence). V dropped 1 base and J dropped 5 bases, with 20 bases sitting between them.

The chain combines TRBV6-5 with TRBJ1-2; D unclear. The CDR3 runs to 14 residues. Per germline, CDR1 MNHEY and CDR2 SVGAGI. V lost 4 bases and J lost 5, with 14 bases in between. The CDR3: CASSWGRQGYGYTF. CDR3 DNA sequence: TGTGCCAGCAGTTGGGGTCGGCAAGGGTATGGCTACACCTTC.

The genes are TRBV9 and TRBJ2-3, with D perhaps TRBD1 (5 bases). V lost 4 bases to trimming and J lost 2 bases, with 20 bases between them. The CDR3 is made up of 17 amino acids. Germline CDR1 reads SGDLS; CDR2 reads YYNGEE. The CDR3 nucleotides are TGTGCCAGCAGCTCCAGGGATCGAGTGCTTCCCACAGATACGCAGTATTTT. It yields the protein CASSSRDRVLPTDTQYF. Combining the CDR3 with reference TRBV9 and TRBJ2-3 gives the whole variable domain DSGVTQTPKHLITATGQRVTLRCSPRSGDLSVYWYQQSLDQGLQFLIQYYNGEERAKGNILERFSAQQFPDLHSELNLSSLELGDSALYFCASSSRDRVLPTDTQYFGPGTRLTVL.

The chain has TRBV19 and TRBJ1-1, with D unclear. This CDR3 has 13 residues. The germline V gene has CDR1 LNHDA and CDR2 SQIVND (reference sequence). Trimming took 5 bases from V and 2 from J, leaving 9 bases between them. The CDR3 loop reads CASSPLVNTEAFF. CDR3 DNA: TGTGCCAGTAGTCCCCTGGTCAACACTGAAGCTTTCTTT.

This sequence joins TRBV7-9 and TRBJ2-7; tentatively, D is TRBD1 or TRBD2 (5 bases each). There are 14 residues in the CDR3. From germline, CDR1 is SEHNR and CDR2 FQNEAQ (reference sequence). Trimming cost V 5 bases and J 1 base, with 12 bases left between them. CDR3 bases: TGTGCCAGCAGCCCCGGGACCCTTTCCTACGAGCAGTACTTC. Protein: CASSPGTLSYEQYF.

CDR3 loop: CASSRHLLSNSPLHF. CDR3 nucleotides: TGTGCCAGCAGCCGCCACCTACTGAGTAATTCACCCCTCCACTTT. The chain recombines TRBV11-3 with TRBJ1-6; D unclear. Germline V gene sequence: CDR1 SGHNT, CDR2 YENEEA. CDR3 length: 15 residues. V lost 5 bases and J lost 6, with 14 bases in between.

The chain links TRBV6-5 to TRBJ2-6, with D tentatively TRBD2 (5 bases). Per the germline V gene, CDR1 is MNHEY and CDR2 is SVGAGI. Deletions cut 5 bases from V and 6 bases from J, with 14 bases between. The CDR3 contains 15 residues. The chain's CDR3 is CASSRGSSQANVLTF. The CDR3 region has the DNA TGTGCCAGCAGTAGAGGGAGTTCCCAGGCCAACGTCCTGACTTTC.

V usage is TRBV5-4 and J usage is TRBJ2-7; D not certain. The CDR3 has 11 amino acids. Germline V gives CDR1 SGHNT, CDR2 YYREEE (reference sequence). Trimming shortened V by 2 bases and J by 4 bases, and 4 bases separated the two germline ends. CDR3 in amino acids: CASSLAYEQYF. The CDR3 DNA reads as TGTGCCAGCAGCTTAGCTTACGAGCAGTACTTC.

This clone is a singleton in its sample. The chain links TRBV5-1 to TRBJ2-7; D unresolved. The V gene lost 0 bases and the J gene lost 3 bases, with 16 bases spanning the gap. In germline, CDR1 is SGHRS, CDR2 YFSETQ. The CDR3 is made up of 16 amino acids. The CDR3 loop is CASSLGTHNEDYEQYF. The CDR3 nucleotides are TGCGCCAGCAGCTTGGGCACCCACAATGAGGACTACGAGCAGTACTTC.

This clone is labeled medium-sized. In nucleotides, the CDR3 is TGTGCCAGCAGCCAAGATCGGCTGCGACCGAGAGACACACTATCCTACGAGCAGTACTTC. It encodes CASSQDRLRPRDTLSYEQYF. The V call is TRBV14, the J call TRBJ2-7; no clear D gene. Trimming cost V 0 bases and J 1 base, with 25 bases left between them. The CDR3 covers 20 residues. Germline lookup yields CDR1 SGHDN and CDR2 FVKESK.

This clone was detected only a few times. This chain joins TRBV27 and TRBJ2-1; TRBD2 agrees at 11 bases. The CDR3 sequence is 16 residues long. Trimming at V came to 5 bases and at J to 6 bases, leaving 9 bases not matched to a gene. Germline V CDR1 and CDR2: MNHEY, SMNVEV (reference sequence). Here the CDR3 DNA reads TGTGCCAGCAGTGGATCTAGCGGGGGGCCCCCCAATGAGCAGTTCTTC. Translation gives CASSGSSGGPPNEQFF.

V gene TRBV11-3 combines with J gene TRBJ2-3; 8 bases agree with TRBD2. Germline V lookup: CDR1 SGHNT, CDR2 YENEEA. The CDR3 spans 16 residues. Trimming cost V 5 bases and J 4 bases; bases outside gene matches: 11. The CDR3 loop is CASSPPPGLGSDTQYF. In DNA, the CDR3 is TGTGCCAGCAGCCCCCCCCCGGGACTAGGGTCAGATACGCAGTATTTT.

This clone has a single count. The DNA of the CDR3 is TGTGCCAGCAGCCCACGGGACGGAGCGGCGGGGACTAGCGGTTACAATGAGCAGTTCTTC. This gives the protein CASSPRDGAAGTSGYNEQFF. The chain links TRBV5-5 to TRBJ2-1; 11 bases are a match to TRBD2. V was pared by 4 bases and J by 4 bases, with 19 bases of the junction left unmatched. The length of the CDR3 is 20 residues. Germline V gene sequence: CDR1 SGHKS, CDR2 YYEKEE (reference sequence).

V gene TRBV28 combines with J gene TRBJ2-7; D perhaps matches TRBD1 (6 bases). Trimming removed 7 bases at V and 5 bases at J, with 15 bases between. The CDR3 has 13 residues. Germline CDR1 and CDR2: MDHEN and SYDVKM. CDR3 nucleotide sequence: TGTGCCAGCACCAACACAGGGATGGACGAGCAGTACTTC. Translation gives CASTNTGMDEQYF.